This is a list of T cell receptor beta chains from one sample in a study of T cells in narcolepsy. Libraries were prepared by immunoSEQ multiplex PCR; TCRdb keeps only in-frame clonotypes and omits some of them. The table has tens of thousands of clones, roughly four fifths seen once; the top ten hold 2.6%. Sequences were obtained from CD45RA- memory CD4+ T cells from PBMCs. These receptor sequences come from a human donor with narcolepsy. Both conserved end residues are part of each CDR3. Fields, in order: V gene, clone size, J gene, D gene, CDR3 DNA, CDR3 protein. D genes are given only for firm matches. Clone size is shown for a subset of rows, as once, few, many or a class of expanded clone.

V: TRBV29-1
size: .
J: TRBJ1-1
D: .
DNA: TGCAGCGTTGGGAACACTGAAGCTTTCTTT
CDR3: CSVGNTEAFF

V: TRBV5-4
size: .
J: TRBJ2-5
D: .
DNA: TGTGCCAGCAGCTTGGAATTTGGCCAAGAGACCCAGTACTTC
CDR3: CASSLEFGQETQYF

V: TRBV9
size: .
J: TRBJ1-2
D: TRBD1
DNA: TGTGCCAGCAGCGTAGGGACAGGGGGTGTTGGCTACACCTTC
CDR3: CASSVGTGGVGYTF

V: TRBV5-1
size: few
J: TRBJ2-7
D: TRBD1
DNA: TGCGCCAGCAGCTTGTGGTCGGCAGGGGGCTTGTCCTACGAGCAGTACTTC
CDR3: CASSLWSAGGLSYEQYF

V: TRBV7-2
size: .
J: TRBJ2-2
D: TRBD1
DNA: TGTGCCAGCAGCCCCGGGACAGGGGGCTTCCCCGGGGAGCTGTTTTTT
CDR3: CASSPGTGGFPGELFF

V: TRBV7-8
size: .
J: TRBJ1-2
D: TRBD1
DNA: TGTGCCGCCCGGGACAGGGGGGCCGACTACACCTTC
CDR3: CAARDRGADYTF

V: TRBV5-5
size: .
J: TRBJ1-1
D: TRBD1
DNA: TGTGCCAGCAGCTTGACAGGGGAGGGGTTTGCTGAAGCTTTCTTT
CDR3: CASSLTGEGFAEAFF

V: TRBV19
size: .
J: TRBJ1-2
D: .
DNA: TGTGCCAGTGCTACCGGGACAAGGGGTGGCTACACCTTC
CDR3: CASATGTRGGYTF

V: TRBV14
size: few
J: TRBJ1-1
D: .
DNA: TGTGCCAGCAGCCAAGGGCGGGTCCAAGCTTTCTTT
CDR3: CASSQGRVQAFF

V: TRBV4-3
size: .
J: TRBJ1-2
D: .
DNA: TGCGCCAGCAGCCAAGAGGTATACAGACTGGGCCATGGCTACACCTTC
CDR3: CASSQEVYRLGHGYTF

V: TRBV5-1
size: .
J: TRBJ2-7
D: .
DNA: TGCGCCAGCAGCTTGGGGCAGCCCGGCTACGAGCAGTACTTC
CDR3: CASSLGQPGYEQYF

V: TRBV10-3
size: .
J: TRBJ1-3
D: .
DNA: TGTGCCATCAGGGCCGGTTCGGAAGGAAACACCATATATTTT
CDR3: CAIRAGSEGNTIYF

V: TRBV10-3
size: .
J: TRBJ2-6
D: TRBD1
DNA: TGTGCCACCGGACAGGGCTCTGGGGCCAACGTCCTGACTTTC
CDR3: CATGQGSGANVLTF

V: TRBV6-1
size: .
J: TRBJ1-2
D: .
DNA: TGTGCCAGCAGTTCAGGGGCGGACTATGGCTACACCTTC
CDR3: CASSSGADYGYTF

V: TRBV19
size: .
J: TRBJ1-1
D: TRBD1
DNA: TGTGCCAGTAGTACCAGGGGGATGAACACTGAAGCTTTCTTT
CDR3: CASSTRGMNTEAFF

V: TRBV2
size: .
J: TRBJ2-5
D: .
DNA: TGTGCCAGCAGTGAAGCGGAAGAGACCCAGTACTTC
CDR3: CASSEAEETQYF

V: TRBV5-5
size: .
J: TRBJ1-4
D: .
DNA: TGTGCCAGCAGCTTGGGTTCGCTCGGCGGGAATGAAAAACTGTTTTTT
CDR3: CASSLGSLGGNEKLFF

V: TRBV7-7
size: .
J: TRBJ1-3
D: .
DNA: TGTGCCAGCAGCCCTCAGCTCTCTGGAAACACCATATATTTT
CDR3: CASSPQLSGNTIYF

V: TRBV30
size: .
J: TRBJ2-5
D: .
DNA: TGTGCCTGGGGTGCACTAGTTGGTGAGACCCAGTACTTC
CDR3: CAWGALVGETQYF

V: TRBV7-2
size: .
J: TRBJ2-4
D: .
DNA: TGTGCCAGCAGCTTAGTCGACTCCCCCGGCGGCATTCAGTACTTC
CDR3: CASSLVDSPGGIQYF

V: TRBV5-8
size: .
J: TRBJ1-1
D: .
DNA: TGTGCCAGCAGCCGGGAGGGGAACACTGAAGCTTTCTTT
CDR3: CASSREGNTEAFF

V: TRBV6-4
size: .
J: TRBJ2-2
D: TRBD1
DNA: TGTGCCAGCAGTATCAGGGGGCCGAACACCGGGGAGCTGTTTTTT
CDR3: CASSIRGPNTGELFF

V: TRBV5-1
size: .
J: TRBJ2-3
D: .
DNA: TGCGCCAGCAGCCCCACCAGGACAGATACGCAGTATTTT
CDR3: CASSPTRTDTQYF

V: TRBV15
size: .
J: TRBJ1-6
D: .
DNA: TGTGCCACCAGCAGAGACCTTCTGGGTGGGGGGGATTCACCCCTCCACTTT
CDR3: CATSRDLLGGGDSPLHF

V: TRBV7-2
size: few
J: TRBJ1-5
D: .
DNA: TGTGCCAGCAGCGTCCCTGGGGTTAGCAATCAGCCCCAGCATTTT
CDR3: CASSVPGVSNQPQHF

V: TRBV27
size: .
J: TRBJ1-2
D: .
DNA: TGTGCCAGCAGCCTACAGGGAGGGTCTCTCCACCGGCTCTATGGCTACACCTTC
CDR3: CASSLQGGSLHRLYGYTF

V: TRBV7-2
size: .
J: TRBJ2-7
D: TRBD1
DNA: TGTGCCAGCAGCACAGGGGGTAGAAACGAGCAGTACTTC
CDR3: CASSTGGRNEQYF

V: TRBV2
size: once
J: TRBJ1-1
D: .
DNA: TGTGCCAGCAGTGAACTCCGGGGGAGGACTGAAGCTTTCTTT
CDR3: CASSELRGRTEAFF

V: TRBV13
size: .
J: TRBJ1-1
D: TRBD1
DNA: TGTGCCAGCAGCCTCCTGCAGGGGGGGACTGAAGCTTTCTTT
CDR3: CASSLLQGGTEAFF

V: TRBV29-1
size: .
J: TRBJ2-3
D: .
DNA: TGCAGCGTTGAAGATCGGAAGGGAAACACAGATACGCAGTATTTT
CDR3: CSVEDRKGNTDTQYF

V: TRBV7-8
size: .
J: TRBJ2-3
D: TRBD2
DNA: TGTGCCAGCAGCCCGGGGGGAGGGTCCGCAACGCAGTATTTT
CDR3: CASSPGGGSATQYF

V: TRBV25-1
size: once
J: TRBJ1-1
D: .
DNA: TGTGCCAGCAGCCCCCCTTCGGAGGGGCAGAACACTGAAGCTTTCTTT
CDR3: CASSPPSEGQNTEAFF

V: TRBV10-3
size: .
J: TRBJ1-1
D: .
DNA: TGTGCCATCAGACCTTCTGGGACGATCACTGAAGCTTTCTTT
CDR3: CAIRPSGTITEAFF

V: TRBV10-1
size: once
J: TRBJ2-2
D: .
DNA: TGCGCCAGCAGTGCTTTCCGGATGCTCAACGGGGAGCTGTTTTTT
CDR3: CASSAFRMLNGELFF

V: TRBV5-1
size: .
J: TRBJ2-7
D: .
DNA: TGCGCCAGCAGCTTGGGAACATTCCCTCCTGAGCAGTACTTC
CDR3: CASSLGTFPPEQYF

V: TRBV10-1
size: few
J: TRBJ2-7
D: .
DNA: TGCGCCCACGGGCCCTACGAGCAGTACTTC
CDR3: CAHGPYEQYF

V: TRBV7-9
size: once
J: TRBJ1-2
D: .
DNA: TGTGCCAGCAGCTTAGACCCTCGAGCTGATGGCTACACCTTC
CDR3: CASSLDPRADGYTF

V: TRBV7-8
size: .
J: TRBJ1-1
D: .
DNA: TGTGCCAGCAGCTCTGGCCGGCCGAACACTGAAGCTTTCTTT
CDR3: CASSSGRPNTEAFF

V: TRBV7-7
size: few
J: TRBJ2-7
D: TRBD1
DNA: TGTGCCAGCAGTGCCGGGACAGGGGGGTCCTACGAGCAGTACTTC
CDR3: CASSAGTGGSYEQYF

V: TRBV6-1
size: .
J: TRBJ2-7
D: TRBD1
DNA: TGTGCCAGCCGCCACGACAGGGTAAAGAGTTACGAGCAGTACTTC
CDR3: CASRHDRVKSYEQYF

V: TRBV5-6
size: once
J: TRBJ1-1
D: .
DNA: TGTGCCAGCAGCTTCTCAGGAGCAAGGAACACTGAAGCTTTCTTT
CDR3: CASSFSGARNTEAFF

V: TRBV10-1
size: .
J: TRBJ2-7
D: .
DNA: TGCGCCAGCAGTGAGTCGGGAATAGCCCACGAGCAGTACTTC
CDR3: CASSESGIAHEQYF

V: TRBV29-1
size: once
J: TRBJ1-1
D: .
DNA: TGCAGCGTTGGGGACCGAGTAATCACTGAAGCTTTCTTT
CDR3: CSVGDRVITEAFF

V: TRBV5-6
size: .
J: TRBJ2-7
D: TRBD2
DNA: TGTGCCAGCAGCTCATTAGCGGGGGATCGCTCCTACGAGCAGTACTTC
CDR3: CASSSLAGDRSYEQYF

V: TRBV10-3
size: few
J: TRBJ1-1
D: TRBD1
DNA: TGTGCCATCAGGGGGGACAGGGGATGGACTGAAGCTTTCTTT
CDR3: CAIRGDRGWTEAFF

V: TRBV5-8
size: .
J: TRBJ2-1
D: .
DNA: TGTGCCAGCCTGGGGGGGGCCACCTACAATGAGCAGTTCTTC
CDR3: CASLGGATYNEQFF

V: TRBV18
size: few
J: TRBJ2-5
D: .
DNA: TGTGCCAGCTCACCAAGGCAGGCGGGAGAGACCCAGTACTTC
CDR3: CASSPRQAGETQYF

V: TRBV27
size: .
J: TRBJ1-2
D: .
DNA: TGTGCCAGCAGAAACGAGCCCAGGGGCGGCTACACCTTC
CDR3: CASRNEPRGGYTF

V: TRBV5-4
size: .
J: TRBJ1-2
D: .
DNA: TGTGCCAGCAGCGGGGGGGTCCGAGCTAACTATGGCTACACCTTC
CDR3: CASSGGVRANYGYTF

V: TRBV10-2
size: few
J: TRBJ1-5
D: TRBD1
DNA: TGCGCCAGCAGCCCCGACAGGGGGCATCAGCCCCAGCATTTT
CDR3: CASSPDRGHQPQHF

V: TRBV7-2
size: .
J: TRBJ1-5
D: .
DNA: TGTGCCAGCAGCTCCGTGGGAAATCAGCCCCAGCATTTT
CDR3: CASSSVGNQPQHF

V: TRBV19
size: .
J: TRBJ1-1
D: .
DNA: TGTGCCAGTACCACAGGGATGGGAGACACTGAAGCTTTCTTT
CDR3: CASTTGMGDTEAFF

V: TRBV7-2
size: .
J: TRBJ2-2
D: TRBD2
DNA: TGTGCCAGCAGCTTTTGGACTAGCGGGACCACCGGGGAGCTGTTTTTT
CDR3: CASSFWTSGTTGELFF

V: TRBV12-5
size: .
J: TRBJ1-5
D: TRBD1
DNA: TGTGCTAGTGGTTTGGGGACAGGGTTTCAGCCCCAGCATTTT
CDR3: CASGLGTGFQPQHF

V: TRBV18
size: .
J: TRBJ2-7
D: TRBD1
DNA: TGTGCCAGCCGTTGGTCCGGGGACAGGGACTTCTACGAGCAGTACTTC
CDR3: CASRWSGDRDFYEQYF

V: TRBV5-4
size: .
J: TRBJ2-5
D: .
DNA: TGTGCCAGCAGCTTGGAGGGGCTCGACGAAGAGACCCAGTACTTC
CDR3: CASSLEGLDEETQYF

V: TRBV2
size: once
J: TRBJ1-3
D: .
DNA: TGTGCCAGCAGTGAGAACAGGGCTGGAAACACCATATATTTT
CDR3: CASSENRAGNTIYF